This T cell receptor (beta chain) was found in a study of regulatory T cells in long-lasting Graves disease (dated by TCRdb to about 2021). As for the study more broadly: Newly diagnosed Graves' disease patients had taken antithyroid drugs for less than 3 months. Patients with persistent Graves' disease were compared with patients with newly diagnosed Graves' disease using TCR sequencing and RNA sequencing of peripheral blood. The study was registered as a clinical trial and conducted in China. A total of roughly 35 samples underwent TCR sequencing: 13 from persistent and around 20 from newly diagnosed Graves' disease patients. Results and caveats for the whole study, not just this receptor: More public clonotypes were shared among persistent patients (over 2,500) than among newly diagnosed patients (roughly 1,000). Sequencing and analysis were limited to the TCR beta chain. Because the primary lesion, thyroid tissue, could not be accessed, the study looked at peripheral blood alone. The authors noted that the small sample size was a limitation that may lower accuracy. Compared with newly diagnosed patients, persistent Graves' disease patients had lower TCR Shannon entropy and fewer highly expanded clones, which suggests clonal expansion. Persistent disease showed preferential use of TRBV28, TRBJ1-2 and TRBJ2-5, whereas newly diagnosed disease favored TRBV20-1 and TRBJ2-1.

This clonotype appeared a few times. The antigen this receptor binds is unknown. There are no base qualities to consult, and no much larger clone falls within one base. The time point label for this specimen denotes: newly diagnosed GD, antithyroid drugs for less than 3 months. For both TCR sequencing and RNA sequencing, RNA was extracted from PBMCs using TRIzol. The diagnosis of Graves' disease followed American Thyroid Association guidelines. Recruitment of patients was carried out at an endocrinology department in Xi'an, China. Each patient gave roughly 8.4 milliliters of peripheral blood, collected in an EDTA anticoagulant tube. Ficoll Paque Plus density gradient separation was used to isolate PBMCs, and no further T cell sorting was done. An Agilent 2100 Bioanalyzer and agarose gel were used to assess RNA quality, and a NanoDrop 2000 was used to measure RNA concentration. The method was multiplex PCR. Instrument on record: Illumina HiSeq 4000. TCR beta libraries were built with iRepertoire HTBI primers and Arm-PCR amplification of CDR3 regions. Before sequencing, the PCR products went through gel purification. The paper's processing steps were these. Gene usage analysis of CDR3 amino acid clonotypes relied on the roughly 60 TRBV and 15 or so TRBJ segments identified across samples. Filtered high-quality paired reads were merged into contigs using COPE and FqMerger. BLAST was used to align contigs to IMGT TRBV, TRBD and TRBJ reference genes, with CDR3 defined following IMGT. Highly expanded clones were defined as clonotypes with a frequency above 0.1%. Repertoire diversity was measured by Shannon entropy, and V-J evenness by the Gini coefficient. A clonotype found in more than one individual was treated as public. TCRdb applied fastp at Q25 and MiXCR to the public reads, then kept only in-frame beta chains. Under each unique CDR3 protein, matching rows form one entry showing the most common genes and DNA. The V and J calls shown here were made by TCRdb, not taken from the authors' results. The sample data list fewer than 550,000 distinct CDR3 sequences, and about 16% of these were observed just once. The ten largest make up roughly 25% of the sample.

CDR1 LNHDA and CDR2 SQIVND are derived from the germline V gene (reference sequence). A distance of 23 bases separates the germline ends of V and J, which lose 6 bases and 5 bases respectively. The CDR3 goes from the cysteine to the phenylalanine over 16 residues. CDR3 DNA is the only sequence kept; it has 48 bases, read in frame from the first base. The data also belong to a second study, concerning T cells in Graves' hyperthyroidism and ophthalmopathy. From the second report: Stable Graves' hyperthyroidism was defined as the absence of progression to ophthalmopathy over 18 months of follow-up. The hyperthyroidism patients were between 18 and 65 years old and newly diagnosed, with a disease duration of less than 2 months. Exclusion was applied to patients with uncontrolled infections, other autoimmune diseases, pregnancy or lactation. Diagnoses relied on clinical symptoms, serum thyroxine and TRAb, thyroid ultrasound and orbital computed tomography. A first-round RT-PCR of the TCR CDR3 used the HTBI primer set with the Qiagen OneStep RT-PCR kit. Most expanded thyroid clonotypes (frequency above 0.001) were also detected in blood, a finding suggesting that blood repertoires may reflect thyroid immune responses. In cross-validation, a model built on a 13 V-J signature told ophthalmopathy apart from stable hyperthyroidism with 85% to 90% sensitivity and approximately 81% specificity, and in testing the same model reached 80%/75%. During validation, the model predicted progression to ophthalmopathy a median of around 7 months ahead of onset, with around 71% sensitivity and around 72% specificity. To identify TCR V-J signatures that set the groups apart, the researchers used a discovery cohort of 100 patients, made up of 40 to 45 with Graves' ophthalmopathy and 55 to 65 with stable Graves' hyperthyroidism. Whether ophthalmopathy could be predicted prospectively was tested in an independent validation cohort made up of 18 to 20 hyperthyroidism patients plus 17 patients who later progressed to ophthalmopathy. The approximately 100 discovery patients were randomly split 7:3 into training and test sets. Thyroid tissue and blood T-cell repertoires from over 5 Graves' hyperthyroidism patients were also compared in the study. After blood sampling, hyperthyroidism patients were treated with methimazole at a starting dose of 30 mg daily, and ophthalmopathy patients were treated with high-dose intravenous methylprednisolone. A second multiplex PCR round built the libraries, followed by size selection and purification. Sequencing of the libraries was done on an Illumina HiSeq2000 using paired-end 100 bp reads. SOAPnuke was used to process the raw data, throwing out any read that contained adapters or uncalled bases, had a mean Phred below 15, or lacked an exact constant-primer or identifier match. High-quality paired reads were merged using COPE v1.2.5, and each unique nucleotide sequence was defined as a clonotype. Clonotypes were aligned to IMGT TRBV, TRBD and TRBJ reference segments using MiTCR v1.1. Analysis was restricted to V-J combinations with a frequency above 0.0001, which covered over 98% of repertoires. A TCS score was defined as the ratio between F50 (clonal expansion) and ExV (chaos), using BLOSUM62-based TCRdist between CDR3 peptides within each V-J. Welch's t-statistics and random forest reduced around 520 V-J features to 13, which were used in a naive Bayes classifier (R e1071). No statistical method was used to fix the sample size in advance, and group allocation was not hidden from the investigators. The paper reports TCR Vbeta CDR3 sequencing of over 130 peripheral blood samples: approximately 43 ophthalmopathy, 75 to 80 hyperthyroidism and around 17 progressor patients.

The receptor chain draws on TRBV19 and TRBJ2-7; the D gene may be TRBD1 or TRBD2, since each aligns over 5 bases. This sequence originates from a woman aged 35 to 60 with Graves disease. Donor details come from another sample of the same person, matched by shared clones. The specimen was peripheral blood mononuclear cells (PBMCs), collected at new diagnosis, from a patient treated with antithyroid drugs. This receptor carries the CDR3 CASSGLSRGHWDEQYF. Here is the DNA: TGTGCCAGTAGCGGGCTCTCGAGGGGTCATTGGGACGAGCAGTACTTC.